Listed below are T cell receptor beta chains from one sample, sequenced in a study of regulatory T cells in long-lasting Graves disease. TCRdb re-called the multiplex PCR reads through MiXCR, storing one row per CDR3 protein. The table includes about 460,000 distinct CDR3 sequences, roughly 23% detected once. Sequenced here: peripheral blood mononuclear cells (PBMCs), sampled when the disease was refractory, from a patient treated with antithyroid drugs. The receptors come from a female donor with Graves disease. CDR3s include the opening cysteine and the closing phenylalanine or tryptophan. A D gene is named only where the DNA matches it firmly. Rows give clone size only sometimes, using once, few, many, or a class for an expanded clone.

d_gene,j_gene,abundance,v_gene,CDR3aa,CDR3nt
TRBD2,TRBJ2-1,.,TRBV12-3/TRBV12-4,CASSLTSTEQFF,TGTGCCAGCAGTTTGACTAGCACTGAGCAGTTCTTC
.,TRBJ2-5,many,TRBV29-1,CSVPGEETQYF,TGCAGCGTCCCGGGGGAAGAGACCCAGTACTTC
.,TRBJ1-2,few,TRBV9,CASSSRDAANYGYTF,TGTGCCAGCAGCTCCCGGGACGCAGCTAACTATGGCTACACCTTC
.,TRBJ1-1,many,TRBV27,CASSLYSTTEAFF,TGTGCCAGCAGTTTATACAGTACCACTGAAGCTTTCTTT
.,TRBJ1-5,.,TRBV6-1,CASSEAGRNQPQHF,TGTGCCAGCAGTGAAGCGGGGCGGAATCAGCCCCAGCATTTT
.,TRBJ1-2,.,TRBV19,CASSMTAALYGYTF,TGTGCCAGTAGTATGACCGCGGCCCTCTATGGCTACACCTTC
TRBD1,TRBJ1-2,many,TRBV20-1,CSARGTGTGPNYGYTF,TGCAGTGCTAGAGGAACCGGGACAGGGCCCAACTATGGCTACACCTTC
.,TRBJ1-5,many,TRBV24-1,CATSEGRQPQHF,TGTGCCACCAGTGAGGGACGGCAGCCCCAGCATTTT
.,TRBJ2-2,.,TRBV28,CASSWLSRVGTGELFF,TGTGCCAGCAGTTGGCTCAGCAGGGTGGGCACCGGGGAGCTGTTTTTT
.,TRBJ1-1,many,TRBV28,CASTLQGFTEAFF,TGTGCCAGCACCCTACAGGGTTTCACTGAAGCTTTCTTT
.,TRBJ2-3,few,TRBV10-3,CAISTGITYTDTQYF,TGTGCCATCAGCACAGGGATTACCTACACAGATACGCAGTATTTT
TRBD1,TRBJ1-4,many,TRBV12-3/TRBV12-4,CASSRAGRGLPTNEKLFF,TGTGCCAGCAGTCGGGCGGGCAGGGGGCTGCCGACTAATGAAAAACTGTTTTTT
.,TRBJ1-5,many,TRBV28,CASSPTPGGGGQPQHF,TGTGCCAGCAGTCCTACCCCGGGAGGTGGAGGTCAGCCCCAGCATTTT
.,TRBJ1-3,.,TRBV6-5,CASSYAGHSGNTIYF,TGTGCCAGCAGTTACGCAGGCCACTCTGGAAACACCATATATTTT
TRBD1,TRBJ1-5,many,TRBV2,CASSVFPRWSGTGGLSNQPQHF,TGTGCCAGCAGTGTATTCCCACGTTGGTCCGGGACAGGGGGCCTTAGCAATCAGCCCCAGCATTTT
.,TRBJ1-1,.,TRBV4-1,CASSQDSGKLEAFF,TGCGCCAGCAGCCAAGACTCAGGCAAACTCGAAGCTTTCTTT
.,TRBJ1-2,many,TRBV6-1,CASSEAHRVYGYTF,TGTGCCAGCAGTGAAGCGCACAGGGTCTATGGCTACACCTTC
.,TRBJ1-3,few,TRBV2,CASSKTEVSGNTIYF,TGTGCCAGCAGTAAGACAGAAGTCTCTGGAAACACCATATATTTT
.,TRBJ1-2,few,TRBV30,CAFQPGVLGGYTF,TGTGCCTTCCAACCAGGGGTTTTGGGTGGCTACACCTTC
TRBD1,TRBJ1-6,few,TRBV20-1,CSARDQGGGGHSPLHF,TGCAGTGCTAGAGATCAAGGAGGGGGCGGCCATTCACCCCTCCACTTT
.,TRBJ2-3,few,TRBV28,CASSLLQHTDTQYF,TGTGCCAGCAGTTTATTACAGCACACAGATACGCAGTATTTT
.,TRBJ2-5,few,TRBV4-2,CASSQDPAIQETQYF,TGTGCCAGCAGCCAAGATCCAGCAATCCAAGAGACCCAGTACTTC
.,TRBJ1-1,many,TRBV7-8,CASSPGGGVTQAFF,TGTGCCAGCAGCCCTGGGGGGGGCGTCACGCAAGCTTTCTTT
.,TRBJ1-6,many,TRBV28,CASSLFGNNSPLHF,TGTGCCAGCAGTTTATTCGGGAATAATTCACCCCTCCACTTT
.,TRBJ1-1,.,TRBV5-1,CASSERQQNTEAFF,TGCGCCAGCAGCGAAAGACAGCAAAACACTGAAGCTTTCTTT
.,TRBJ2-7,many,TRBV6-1,CASGWASYEQYF,TGTGCCAGCGGGTGGGCGTCCTACGAGCAGTACTTC